Detailed here is one TCR beta chain. This CDR3 region has 15 residues. Germline V gene sequence: CDR1 WSHSY, CDR2 SAAADI. V was clipped by 3 bases and J by 3 bases; unmatched bases: 6. The data were taken from a study of shared T cell receptors in the human thymus. Only in-frame clones appear in the TCRdb table, and some are missing; sequencing was by immunoSEQ multiplex PCR. This table holds approximately 400,000 clones, more than 85% found once. V and J are TRBV10-2 and TRBJ2-5; TRBD2 aligns across 8 bases. Sequenced sample: thymocytes. The TCR originated in a human donor. CDR3 loop: CASSESGGWEETQYF. As DNA, the CDR3 is TGCGCCAGCAGTGAATCGGGAGGGTGGGAAGAGACCCAGTACTTC.